These 30 T cell receptor beta chains came from one sample sequenced in a study of cytomegalovirus exposure and HLA in healthy donors. The study ran its PCR with 60 Vbeta and 13 Jbeta primers. Only in-frame clones appear in the TCRdb table, and some are missing; sequencing was by immunoSEQ multiplex PCR. The table includes 150,000 to 180,000 clones, roughly 80% detected once. The sample comprised PBMCs. The receptors stem from a woman aged 40 to 55 in good health and CMV-seronegative.

V gene TRBV4-1 combines with J gene TRBJ2-7; D might be TRBD2 (6 bases). V lost 3 bases, J lost 0 bases, and 9 bases lay in between. Germline V gene lookup returns CDR1 MGHRA and CDR2 YSYEKL. The CDR3 length is 14 residues. In DNA, the CDR3 is TGCGCCAGCAGCCAGGGACTCCTCTCCTACGAGCAGTACTTC. It translates to CASSQGLLSYEQYF.

This clone has only a few counts. The genes are TRBV12-5 and TRBJ2-2; 7 nucleotides align to TRBD1. The CDR3 is 15 amino acids. Losses at the gene ends were 5 bases for V and 3 bases for J; bases not matched to a gene: 6. The germline CDR1 and CDR2 sequences are LGHNT and FRNRAP. The CDR3 sequence is CASGEGQRYTGELFF. The CDR3 DNA sequence: TGTGCTAGTGGTGAGGGACAGCGATACACCGGGGAGCTGTTTTTT.

V usage is TRBV6-5 and J usage is TRBJ1-2, with 9 bases lining up with TRBD1. Looked up from germline, CDR1 is MNHEY and CDR2 is SVGAGI. This CDR3 spans 13 amino acids. With V trimmed by 5 bases and J by 8 bases, 6 bases remained unmatched. Written as DNA, the CDR3 is TGTGCCAGCAGTCGAAGGGACAGGGAGGGCTACACCTTC. Its protein is CASSRRDREGYTF.

The rearrangement uses TRBV11-3 and TRBJ2-5, with D unresolved. V was clipped by 5 bases and J by 7 bases, with 8 bases between them. This CDR3 contains 11 residues. Germline CDR1 reads SGHNT; CDR2 reads YENEEA. The CDR3 reads CASSALGTQYF. In DNA form, the CDR3 reads TGTGCCAGCAGCGCCCTCGGGACCCAGTACTTC.

This rearrangement joins TRBV11-3 to TRBJ1-2, with D possibly TRBD1 on 6 matching bases. V shed 5 bases and J shed 2 bases, with 15 bases lying between them. This CDR3 spans 15 amino acids. The germline gives CDR1 SGHNT, CDR2 YENEEA. CDR3 loop: CASSHTGLGNYGYTF. The CDR3 region has the DNA TGTGCCAGCAGCCATACAGGGTTGGGAAACTATGGCTACACCTTC.

J is TRBJ2-7 and V is TRBV5-1; 9 bases match TRBD1. This CDR3 region has 16 residues. The junction had 12 bases not matched to a gene; V was cut back by 4 bases and J by 4 bases. Germline CDR1 SGHRS, CDR2 YFSETQ. CDR3 residues: CASSPGQGFALYEQYF. CDR3 DNA: TGCGCCAGCAGCCCAGGACAGGGGTTTGCCCTGTACGAGCAGTACTTC.

The V gene is TRBV13, the J gene TRBJ2-2; 7 bases align to TRBD2. J gave up 3 bases and V 6 bases, and 7 bases lay outside the gene matches. CDR1 and CDR2 (germline): PRHDT, FYEKMQ (reference sequence). The CDR3 is 15 residues long. Written as DNA, the CDR3 is TGTGCCAGCAGTAGGGGAGGGGAATACACCGGGGAGCTGTTTTTT. Encoded protein: CASSRGGEYTGELFF. Supplemented by reference TRBV13 and TRBJ2-2, the full variable domain reads AAGVIQSPRHLIKEKRETATLKCYPIPRHDTVYWYQQGPGQDPQFLISFYEKMQSDKGSIPDRFSAQQFSDYHSELNMSSLELGDSALYFCASSRGGEYTGELFFGEGSRLTVL.

CDR3 amino acids: CSVERWTLYGYTF. The CDR3 DNA reads as TGCAGCGTTGAAAGGTGGACACTATATGGCTACACCTTC. V and J are TRBV29-1 and TRBJ1-2; perhaps TRBD1 as D (5 bases). The CDR3 has 13 amino acids. With 2 bases removed from V and 5 bases from J, the gap between germline ends came to 12 bases. Germline CDR1 reads SQVTM; CDR2 reads ANQGSEA.

This clone has a handful of counts. The rearrangement uses TRBV6-1 and TRBJ2-7; 8 bases map to TRBD2. Per the germline V gene, CDR1 is MNHNS and CDR2 is SASEGT. The CDR3 length is 15 residues. Trimming cost V 2 bases and J 0 bases; bases outside gene matches: 3. DNA for the CDR3: TGTGCCAGCAGTGAATCGGGGGGGAGCTCCTACGAGCAGTACTTC. It is translated as CASSESGGSSYEQYF.

This sequence joins TRBV30 and TRBJ2-7, with TRBD2 as a possible D gene (5 bases). Trimming took off 0 bases at V and 1 base at J, with 13 bases between the two ends. The CDR3 spans 15 residues. Germline lookup yields CDR1 GTSNPN and CDR2 SVGIG (reference sequence). CDR3 coding DNA: TGTGCCTGGAGTGTACCGAGCGGTATTTCCTACGAGCAGTACTTC. It encodes CAWSVPSGISYEQYF. The complete variable domain, with remaining parts taken from reference TRBV30 and TRBJ2-7, reads SQTIHQWPATLVQPVGSPLSLECTVEGTSNPNLYWYRQAAGRGLQLLFYSVGIGQISSEVPQNLSASRPQDRQFILSSKKLLLSDSGFYLCAWSVPSGISYEQYFGPGTRLTVT.

The chain combines TRBV5-6 with TRBJ2-1; possible D gene TRBD2, 5 bases. This CDR3 comprises 13 residues. The V end was cut by 0 bases, the J end by 4 bases, with 5 bases between. The germline V gene encodes CDR1 SGHDT and CDR2 YYEEEE. CDR3 sequence reads: CASSLGGYNEQFF. The CDR3 nucleotides are TGTGCCAGCAGCTTGGGAGGGTACAATGAGCAGTTCTTC.

This chain joins TRBV19 and TRBJ1-1; a weak D match, TRBD1 (6 bases). The CDR3 length is 15 residues. Germline lookup yields CDR1 LNHDA and CDR2 SQIVND (reference sequence). V was shortened by 5 bases and J by 0 bases, with 13 bases between the two germline ends. The chain's CDR3 is CASSSSQGLNTEAFF. The DNA of the CDR3 is TGTGCCAGTAGTTCCTCACAGGGTCTGAACACTGAAGCTTTCTTT.

The chain joins TRBV5-6 to TRBJ1-5, with 9 bases matching TRBD1. The germline gives CDR1 SGHDT, CDR2 YYEEEE. V lost 2 bases and J lost 7; bases outside the gene matches: 4. The CDR3 runs 14 residues. The CDR3 region is CASSLGTGWQPQHF. DNA for the CDR3: TGTGCCAGCAGCTTAGGGACAGGGTGGCAGCCCCAGCATTTT.

Notes on this clone: This CDR3 is also generated by other DNA sequences in the sample. The V call is TRBV13, the J call TRBJ2-1; TRBD2 is a possible D gene (5 bases). Trimming pared 5 bases from V and 8 bases from J, leaving 22 bases between. The CDR3 has 16 amino acids. From germline, CDR1 is PRHDT and CDR2 FYEKMQ (reference sequence). In DNA form, the CDR3 reads TGTGCCAGCAGCCCCGCAGGAGGCGCGAAACTCGATGAGCAGTTCTTC. Translation gives CASSPAGGAKLDEQFF.

The chain combines TRBV15 with TRBJ1-1; 9 nucleotides align to TRBD1. V gave up 1 base and J gave up 5 bases; unmatched junction bases: 5. Germline lookup yields CDR1 LNHNV and CDR2 YYDKDF (reference sequence). CDR3 length equals 15 residues. Written as DNA, the CDR3 is TGTGCCACCAGCAGAGGACAGGGGGGGGAAACTGAAGCTTTCTTT. Amino acids: CATSRGQGGETEAFF.

V gene TRBV5-5 combines with J gene TRBJ1-1; a weak D match, TRBD1 (6 bases). The CDR3 totals 14 residues. With 4 bases removed from V and 4 bases from J, the gap between germline ends came to 14 bases. CDR1 is SGHKS, CDR2 YYEKEE, per germline (reference sequence). This CDR3 is CASSLLRTATEAFF. CDR3 nucleotide sequence: TGTGCCAGCAGCCTGCTAAGGACAGCCACTGAAGCTTTCTTT.

This clone has only one observation. J is TRBJ2-1 and V is TRBV11-2; 7 nucleotides line up with TRBD1. CDR1 and CDR2 from the germline V gene are SGHAT and FQNNGV. The CDR3 is made up of 13 amino acids. The V segment lost 5 bases and the J segment 6 bases; nucleotides outside the gene matches: 4. The CDR3 here is CASSPGQINEQFF. DNA of the CDR3: TGTGCCAGCAGCCCGGGACAGATCAATGAGCAGTTCTTC.

The chain couples TRBV19 to TRBJ1-1; D perhaps matches TRBD1 (5 bases). V lost 5 bases to trimming and J lost 1 base, with 20 bases between them. The CDR3 consists of 17 residues. Germline values: CDR1 LNHDA, CDR2 SQIVND (reference sequence). The CDR3 reads CASSFPGRRRGNTEAFF. The CDR3 DNA reads TGTGCCAGTAGTTTCCCCGGTCGGCGAAGGGGGAACACTGAAGCTTTCTTT.

CDR3 residues: CASRVRPGVYGYTF. The CDR3 bases are TGTGCCAGCAGAGTCCGACCAGGGGTCTATGGCTACACCTTC. The chain uses TRBV28 and TRBJ1-2; tentatively, D is TRBD1 (6 bases). Trimming removed 6 bases at V and 4 bases at J, with 15 bases between. The germline gives CDR1 MDHEN, CDR2 SYDVKM. CDR3 size: 14 residues.

The chain recombines TRBV5-1 with TRBJ1-2; tentative D call: TRBD1 (5 bases). The CDR3 has 15 amino acids. Germline V gene sequence: CDR1 SGHRS, CDR2 YFSETQ. V was shortened by 0 bases and J by 4 bases, with 13 bases between the two germline ends. The CDR3 loop reads CASSLEGSRTYGYTF. The CDR3 DNA reads as TGCGCCAGCAGCTTGGAGGGGTCCAGGACCTATGGCTACACCTTC.

The chain couples TRBV30 to TRBJ2-5; 8 bases agree with TRBD2. V shed 7 bases and J 5 bases; nucleotides not matched to a gene: 12. CDR1 and CDR2 (germline): GTSNPN, SVGIG (reference sequence). This CDR3 has 14 residues. CDR3 sequence reads: CASSKAGAGETQYF. The CDR3 bases are TGTGCCTCGTCAAAAGCGGGAGCCGGGGAGACCCAGTACTTC. The full variable domain, in which reference TRBV30 and TRBJ2-5 provide the parts outside the CDR3, is SQTIHQWPATLVQPVGSPLSLECTVEGTSNPNLYWYRQAAGRGLQLLFYSVGIGQISSEVPQNLSASRPQDRQFILSSKKLLLSDSGFYLCASSKAGAGETQYFGPGTRLLVL.

This clone came up once. The gene calls are TRBV5-4 and TRBJ1-1; 7 nucleotides line up with TRBD1. Germline V gene lookup returns CDR1 SGHNT and CDR2 YYREEE (reference sequence). This CDR3 is 15 amino acids long. V dropped 2 bases and J dropped 1; count of bases not matched to a gene: 5. The CDR3: CASSFPGQRNTEAFF. The CDR3 nucleotides are TGTGCCAGCAGCTTCCCGGGACAGAGGAACACTGAAGCTTTCTTT.

The chain uses TRBV11-3 and TRBJ2-7; 7 bases agree with TRBD2. The V segment lost 0 bases and the J segment 4 bases; nucleotides outside the gene matches: 6. CDR3 length: 15 amino acids. Germline CDR1 reads SGHNT; CDR2 reads YENEEA. The CDR3 loop is CASSLDQGSGYEQYF. The CDR3 coding sequence is TGTGCCAGCAGCTTAGATCAGGGTAGCGGGTACGAGCAGTACTTC.

The gene calls are TRBV6-5 and TRBJ1-2, with TRBD1 matching 10 bases. This CDR3 has 15 residues. Trimming removed 0 bases from V and 8 bases from J; junction bases left unmatched: 6. Germline V gene lookup returns CDR1 MNHEY and CDR2 SVGAGI. The CDR3 spells CASSYSGTGVEGYTF. The CDR3 coding sequence is TGTGCCAGCAGTTACTCAGGGACAGGGGTGGAAGGCTACACCTTC.

This clone was seen a single time. This rearrangement joins TRBV18 to TRBJ1-1, with a weak D call TRBD1 (5 bases). The CDR3 extends over 15 amino acids. V was pared by 3 bases and J by 3 bases, with 14 bases between. Germline V lookup: CDR1 KGHSH, CDR2 LQKENI. CDR3 sequence reads: CASSPRRDLDTEAFF. The CDR3 region has the DNA TGTGCCAGCTCACCCCGGCGGGACCTAGACACTGAAGCTTTCTTT.

The rearrangement links TRBV4-1 to TRBJ1-5; 7 nucleotides match TRBD1. The CDR3 length is 15 residues. Per germline, CDR1 MGHRA and CDR2 YSYEKL. V gave up 3 bases and J gave up 7 bases; unmatched junction bases: 9. CDR3 region: CASSQLTGLGQPQHF. DNA for the CDR3: TGCGCCAGCAGCCAGCTGACAGGGCTTGGGCAGCCCCAGCATTTT.

This clone was found a few times. The chain has TRBV29-1 and TRBJ1-5; D perhaps matches TRBD1 (5 bases). Germline assignment: CDR1 SQVTM and CDR2 ANQGSEA. The CDR3 runs to 13 residues. Trimming removed 5 bases from V and 6 bases from J, with 14 bases in between. The CDR3 loop is CSVRGGLGQPQHF. For the CDR3, the DNA is TGCAGCGTTCGGGGGGGACTTGGTCAGCCCCAGCATTTT.

The J gene is TRBJ1-5, the V gene TRBV19; D is ambiguous. Trimming stripped 6 bases from V and 3 bases from J, with 9 bases between. There are 13 residues in the CDR3. Germline V CDR1 and CDR2: LNHDA, SQIVND (reference sequence). CDR3: CASSSLLNQPQHF. In nucleotides, the CDR3 is TGTGCCAGTAGCTCCCTTCTCAATCAGCCCCAGCATTTT.

The chain combines TRBV28 with TRBJ2-7, with D perhaps matching TRBD1 (6 bases). With 3 bases removed from V and 4 bases from J, the gap between germline ends came to 19 bases. The CDR3 extends over 16 amino acids. Germline V lookup: CDR1 MDHEN, CDR2 SYDVKM. The CDR3 coding sequence is TGTGCCAGCAGTTTTGGGGACGCGTCGGACAGATACGAGCAGTACTTC. Its translation is CASSFGDASDRYEQYF.

V is TRBV6-5 and J is TRBJ1-5; D is undetermined. Trimming removed 6 bases at V and 3 bases at J, with 12 bases between. Germline-derived CDR1 and CDR2 are MNHEY and SVGAGI. The CDR3 contains 14 residues. In nucleotides, the CDR3 is TGTGCCAGCAGGTCCGGACGGGACAATCAGCCCCAGCATTTT. Translation: CASRSGRDNQPQHF.